What follows are 10 T cell receptor beta chains derived from one specimen sequenced in a study of cytomegalovirus exposure and HLA in healthy donors. The PCR ran on 60 Vbeta and 13 Jbeta primers. Some clones are missing from TCRdb's copy, which holds only in-frame ones; the method was immunoSEQ multiplex PCR. The sample shows 60,000 to 75,000 clones, approximately 73% of them seen only once. What was sequenced was PBMCs. Receptors were obtained from a man between 50 and 59 years old in good health and CMV-seronegative.

This clone was observed a single time. The V gene is TRBV9, the J gene TRBJ2-7, with 11 bases fitting TRBD1. V lost 4 bases, J lost 4 bases, and 7 bases stayed unmatched. Germline V gene sequence: CDR1 SGDLS, CDR2 YYNGEE. CDR3 length equals 15 residues. CDR3 sequence reads: CASSIRTGGNYEQYF. The CDR3 coding sequence is TGTGCCAGCAGCATCCGGACAGGGGGCAATTACGAGCAGTACTTC.

J is TRBJ1-2 and V is TRBV7-6, with D unclear. CDR3 length: 14 residues. Deletions cut 0 bases from V and 3 bases from J, with 8 bases between. Germline lookup yields CDR1 SGHVS and CDR2 FNYEAQ. The CDR3 sequence: CASSLANGDYGYTF. CDR3 nucleotides: TGTGCCAGCAGCTTAGCGAACGGAGACTATGGCTACACCTTC. Full variable domain (remainder filled in from reference TRBV7-6 and TRBJ1-2): GAGVSQSPRYKVTKRGQDVALRCDPISGHVSLYWYRQALGQGPEFLTYFNYEAQQDKSGLPNDRFSAERPEGSISTLTIQRTEQRDSAMYRCASSLANGDYGYTFGSGTRLTVV.

The chain uses TRBV6-5 and TRBJ2-5, with D possibly TRBD2 on 6 matching bases. The tail of the sequence fits TRBJ2-7 better, so the J call may be wrong. Per the germline V gene, CDR1 is MNHEY and CDR2 is SVGAGI. This CDR3 is built from 14 residues. The CDR3 coding sequence is TGTGCCAGCAGAACGGGGGTTCTCTCCTACGAGCAGTACTTC. It translates to CASRTGVLSYEQYF.

The genes are TRBV11-2 and TRBJ2-1; 8 bases are shared with TRBD1. V gave up 5 bases and J gave up 15 bases; unmatched junction bases: 9. Germline CDR1 and CDR2: SGHAT and FQNNGV. The CDR3 runs to 12 residues. CDR3 loop: CASSPPGQVPFF. The CDR3 coding sequence is TGTGCCAGCAGCCCACCGGGACAGGTTCCGTTCTTC.

V is TRBV30 and J is TRBJ2-4, with D maybe TRBD1 (6 bases). The CDR3 contains 13 residues. V was shortened by 1 base and J by 5 bases, with 9 bases between the two germline ends. The germline gives CDR1 GTSNPN, CDR2 SVGIG (reference sequence). CDR3 in DNA: TGTGCCTGGAGTGGCGCAGGGGAAAACATTCAGTACTTC. As protein: CAWSGAGENIQYF. The full variable domain, in which reference TRBV30 and TRBJ2-4 provide the parts outside the CDR3, is SQTIHQWPATLVQPVGSPLSLECTVEGTSNPNLYWYRQAAGRGLQLLFYSVGIGQISSEVPQNLSASRPQDRQFILSSKKLLLSDSGFYLCAWSGAGENIQYFGAGTRLSVL.

This sequence joins TRBV5-4 and TRBJ2-5, with a weak D call TRBD2 (6 bases). The DNA matches TRBJ2-7 better at its end, which makes the J call doubtful. CDR3 size: 17 residues. Germline lookup yields CDR1 SGHNT and CDR2 YYREEE (reference sequence). CDR3 sequence reads: CASSVWGGVPRGFEQYF. CDR3 nucleotides: TGTGCCAGCAGCGTTTGGGGCGGGGTTCCCCGTGGATTCGAGCAGTACTTC.

The chain employs TRBV19 and TRBJ2-4; 8 bases are a match to TRBD1. This CDR3 has 15 amino acids. Trimming removed 5 bases from V and 6 bases from J; junction bases left unmatched: 9. Germline V gene sequence: CDR1 LNHDA, CDR2 SQIVND (reference sequence). The CDR3: CASSSASGGRNIQYF. DNA for the CDR3: TGTGCCAGTAGTTCGGCCTCAGGGGGCAGAAACATTCAGTACTTC.

Regarding this clone: Other nucleotide sequences in the sample specify the same CDR3. The rearrangement links TRBV10-3 to TRBJ1-6, with D perhaps matching TRBD1 (5 bases). Germline V CDR1 and CDR2: ENHRY, SYGVKD. V was shortened by 4 bases and J by 8 bases, with 12 bases between the two germline ends. CDR3 length: 14 amino acids. The CDR3 protein is CAISAQGGDSPLHF. CDR3 nucleotides: TGTGCCATCAGTGCCCAGGGAGGAGATTCACCCCTCCACTTT.

This clone was found a few times. This sequence joins TRBV19 and TRBJ1-5; no firm D call. This CDR3 contains 15 residues. CDR1 and CDR2 (germline): LNHDA, SQIVND (reference sequence). Deletions cut 6 bases from V and 1 base from J, with 13 bases between. The CDR3 is CASRVAQISNQPQHF. CDR3 nucleotide sequence: TGTGCCAGTAGGGTGGCCCAGATAAGCAATCAGCCCCAGCATTTT.

CDR3 sequence reads: CASMPTGTGVTDTQYF. In DNA form, the CDR3 reads TGTGCCAGCATGCCAACCGGGACAGGAGTCACAGATACGCAGTATTTT. The genes are TRBV2 and TRBJ2-3; 8 nucleotides match TRBD1. Germline V lookup: CDR1 SNHLY, CDR2 FYNNEI. Trimming took 7 bases from V and 2 from J; bases not matched to a gene: 11. This CDR3 region has 16 residues. The full variable domain, rest sourced from reference TRBV2 and TRBJ2-3, is EPEVTQTPSHQVTQMGQEVILRCVPISNHLYFYWYRQILGQKVEFLVSFYNNEISEKSEIFDDQFSVERPDGSNFTLKIRSTKLEDSAMYFCASMPTGTGVTDTQYFGPGTRLTVL.